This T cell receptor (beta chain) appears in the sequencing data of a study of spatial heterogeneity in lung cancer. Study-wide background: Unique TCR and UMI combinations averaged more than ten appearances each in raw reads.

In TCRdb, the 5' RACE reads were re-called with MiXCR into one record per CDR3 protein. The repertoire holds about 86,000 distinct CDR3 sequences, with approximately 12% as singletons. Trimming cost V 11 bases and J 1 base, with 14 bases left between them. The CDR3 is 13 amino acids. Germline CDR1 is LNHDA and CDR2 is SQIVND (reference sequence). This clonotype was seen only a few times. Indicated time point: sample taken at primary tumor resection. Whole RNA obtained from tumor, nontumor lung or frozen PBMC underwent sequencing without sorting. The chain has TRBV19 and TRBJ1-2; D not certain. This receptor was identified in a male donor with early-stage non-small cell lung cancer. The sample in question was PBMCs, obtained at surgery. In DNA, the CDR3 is TGTGCCTCCACCCCGGGCGGTAACTATGGCTACACCTTC. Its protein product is CASTPGGNYGYTF.